What follows is one TCR beta chain and its context. Its antigen is currently unknown. This sample was taken from a study of T-cell reconstitution after alpha-beta-depleted transplantation in children. A library of TCRbeta sequences, prepared with unique molecular identifiers, was generated. MiXCR, applied by TCRdb to the PCR reads, yields one record per CDR3 protein. The sample yields approximately 110,000 distinct CDR3 sequences, roughly 24% seen once. V was pared by 2 bases and J by 2 bases, with 19 bases between. This CDR3 is 18 amino acids long. Regarding the study as a whole: The study reportedly traced alpha-beta T cells about two months after transplant to several hundred expanded graft clones.

The receptor comes from a male patient under 10 years old who had a stem cell transplant for chronic granulomatous disease, so the T cells may come from the graft donor. The V call is TRBV23-1, the J call TRBJ2-1; D remains ambiguous. TRBV23-1 is designated an ORF whose function remains uncertain. Sequencing used PBMCs, mostly from graft donor cells, obtained 180 days after TCRalphabeta/CD19-depleted stem cell transplant. The CDR3, as DNA: TGCGCCAGCAGTCAACCGAATCCGCCTCCTTCCCCCTACAATGAGCAGTTCTTC. Its protein product is CASSQPNPPPSPYNEQFF.